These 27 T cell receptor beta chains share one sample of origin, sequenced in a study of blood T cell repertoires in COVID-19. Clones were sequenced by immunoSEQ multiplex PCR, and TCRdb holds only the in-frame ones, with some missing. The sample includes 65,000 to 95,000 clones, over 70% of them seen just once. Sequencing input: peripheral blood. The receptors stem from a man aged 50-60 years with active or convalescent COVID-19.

CDR3 bases: TGTGCCAGCAGTTACTCCGGGACAGGGTTGAACATTCAGTACTTC. It is translated as CASSYSGTGLNIQYF. The V call is TRBV6-5, the J call TRBJ2-4, with 9 bases fitting TRBD1. Germline CDR1 reads MNHEY; CDR2 reads SVGAGI. This CDR3 is built from 15 residues. The junction had 4 bases not matched to a gene; V was cut back by 0 bases and J by 7 bases.

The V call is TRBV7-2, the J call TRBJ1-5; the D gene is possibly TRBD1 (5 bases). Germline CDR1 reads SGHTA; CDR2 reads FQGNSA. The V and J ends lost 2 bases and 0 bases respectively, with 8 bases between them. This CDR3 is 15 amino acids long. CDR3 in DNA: TGTGCCAGCAGCTTAAGGGGATTTAGCAATCAGCCCCAGCATTTT. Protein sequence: CASSLRGFSNQPQHF.

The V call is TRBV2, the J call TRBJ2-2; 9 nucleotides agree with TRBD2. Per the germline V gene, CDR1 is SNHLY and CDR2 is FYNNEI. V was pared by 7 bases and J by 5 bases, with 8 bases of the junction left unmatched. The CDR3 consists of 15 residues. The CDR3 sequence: CASMARAGGTGELFF. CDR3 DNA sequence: TGTGCCAGCATGGCGCGAGCGGGGGGTACCGGGGAGCTGTTTTTT.

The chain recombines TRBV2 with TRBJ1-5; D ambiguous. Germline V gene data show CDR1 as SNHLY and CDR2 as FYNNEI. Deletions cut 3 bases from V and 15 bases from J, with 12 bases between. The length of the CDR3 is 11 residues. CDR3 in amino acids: CASSETGGRHF. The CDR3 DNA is TGTGCCAGCAGTGAGACTGGCGGAAGGCATTTT. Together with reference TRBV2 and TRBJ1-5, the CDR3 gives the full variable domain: EPEVTQTPSHQVTQMGQEVILRCVPISNHLYFYWYRQILGQKVEFLVSFYNNEISEKSEIFDDQFSVERPDGSNFTLKIRSTKLEDSAMYFCASSETGGRHFGDGTRLSIL.

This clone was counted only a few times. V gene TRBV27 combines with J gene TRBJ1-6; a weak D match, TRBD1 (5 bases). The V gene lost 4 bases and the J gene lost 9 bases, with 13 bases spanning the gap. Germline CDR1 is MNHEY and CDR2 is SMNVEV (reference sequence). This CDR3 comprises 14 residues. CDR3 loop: CASSSGRAASPLHF. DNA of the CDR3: TGTGCCAGCAGTTCCGGCAGGGCCGCTTCACCCCTCCACTTT.

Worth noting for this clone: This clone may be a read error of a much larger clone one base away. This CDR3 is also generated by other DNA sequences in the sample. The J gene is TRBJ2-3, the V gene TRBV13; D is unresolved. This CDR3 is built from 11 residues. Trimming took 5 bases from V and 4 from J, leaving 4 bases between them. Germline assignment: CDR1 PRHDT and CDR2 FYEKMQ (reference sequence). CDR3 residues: CASSVSDTQYF. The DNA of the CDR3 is TGTGCCAGCAGCGTATCAGATACGCAGTATTTT.

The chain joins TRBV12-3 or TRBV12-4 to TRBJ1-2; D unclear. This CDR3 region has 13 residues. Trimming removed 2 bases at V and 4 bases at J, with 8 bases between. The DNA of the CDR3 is TGTGCCAGCAGTTTATTTAGCCCCTATGGCTACACCTTC. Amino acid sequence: CASSLFSPYGYTF.

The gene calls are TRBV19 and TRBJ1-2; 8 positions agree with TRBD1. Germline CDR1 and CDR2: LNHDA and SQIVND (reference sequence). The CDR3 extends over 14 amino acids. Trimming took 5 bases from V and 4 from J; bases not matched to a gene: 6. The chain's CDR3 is CASSADRASYGYTF. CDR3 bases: TGTGCCAGTAGTGCGGACAGGGCGTCCTATGGCTACACCTTC.

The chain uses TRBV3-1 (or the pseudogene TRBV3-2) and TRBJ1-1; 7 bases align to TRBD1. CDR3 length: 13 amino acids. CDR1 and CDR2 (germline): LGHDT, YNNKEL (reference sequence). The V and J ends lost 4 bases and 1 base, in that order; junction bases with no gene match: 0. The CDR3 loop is CASSRDRNTEAFF. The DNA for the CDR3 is TGTGCCAGCAGCCGGGACAGGAACACTGAAGCTTTCTTT.

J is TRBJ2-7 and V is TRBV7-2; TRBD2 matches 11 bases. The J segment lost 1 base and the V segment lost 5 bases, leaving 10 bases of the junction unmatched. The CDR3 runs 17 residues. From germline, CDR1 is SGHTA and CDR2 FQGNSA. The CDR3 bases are TGTGCCAGCAGCGCTTTCCCGGGACTAGCGGCTTCCTACGAGCAGTACTTC. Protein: CASSAFPGLAASYEQYF.

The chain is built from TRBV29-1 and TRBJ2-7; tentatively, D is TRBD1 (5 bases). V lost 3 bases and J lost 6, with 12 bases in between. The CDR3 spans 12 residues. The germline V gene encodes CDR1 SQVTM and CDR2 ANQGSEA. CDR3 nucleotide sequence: TGCAGCGTTGATGGCAGGGCCAGCGAGCAGTACTTC. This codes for CSVDGRASEQYF.

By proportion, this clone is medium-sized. CDR3 sequence reads: CASSQGRQGYNSPLHF. CDR3 nucleotides: TGCGCCAGCAGCCAAGGGAGACAGGGGTATAATTCACCCCTCCACTTT. This chain connects TRBV4-1 to TRBJ1-6, with TRBD1 matching over 8 bases. V was pared by 1 base and J by 4 bases, with 3 bases of the junction left unmatched. In germline, CDR1 is MGHRA, CDR2 YSYEKL. The CDR3 loop spans 16 amino acids.

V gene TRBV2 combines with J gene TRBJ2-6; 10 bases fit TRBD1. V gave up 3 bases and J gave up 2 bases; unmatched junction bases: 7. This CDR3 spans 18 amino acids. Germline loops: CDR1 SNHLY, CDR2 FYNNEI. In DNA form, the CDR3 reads TGTGCCAGCAGTGAGGGACAGGGGACCCAGGCTGGGGCCAACGTCCTGACTTTC. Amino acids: CASSEGQGTQAGANVLTF.

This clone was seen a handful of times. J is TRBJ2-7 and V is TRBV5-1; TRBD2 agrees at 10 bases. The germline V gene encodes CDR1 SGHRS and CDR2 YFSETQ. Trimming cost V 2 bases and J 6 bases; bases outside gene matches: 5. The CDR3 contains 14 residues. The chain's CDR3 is CASSFTSGTPEQYF. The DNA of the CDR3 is TGCGCCAGCAGCTTCACTAGCGGGACCCCCGAGCAGTACTTC.

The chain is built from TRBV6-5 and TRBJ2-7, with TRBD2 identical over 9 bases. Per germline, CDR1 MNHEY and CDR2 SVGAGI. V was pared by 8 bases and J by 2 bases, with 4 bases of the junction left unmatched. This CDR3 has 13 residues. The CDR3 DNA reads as TGTGCCAGCGAGACTAGCGGCGCCTACGAGCAGTACTTC. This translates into CASETSGAYEQYF.

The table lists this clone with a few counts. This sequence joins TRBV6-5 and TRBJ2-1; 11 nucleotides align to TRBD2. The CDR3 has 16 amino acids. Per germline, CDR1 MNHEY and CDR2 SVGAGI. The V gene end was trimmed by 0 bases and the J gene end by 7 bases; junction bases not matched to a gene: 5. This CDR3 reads CASSYSELAGGNEQFF. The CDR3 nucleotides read TGTGCCAGCAGTTACTCGGAATTAGCGGGGGGGAATGAGCAGTTCTTC.

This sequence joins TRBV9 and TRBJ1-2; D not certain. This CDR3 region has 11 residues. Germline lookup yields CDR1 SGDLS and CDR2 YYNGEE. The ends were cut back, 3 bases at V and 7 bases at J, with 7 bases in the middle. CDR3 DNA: TGTGCCAGCAGCGCCGAGGGTGGCTACACCTTC. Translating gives CASSAEGGYTF.

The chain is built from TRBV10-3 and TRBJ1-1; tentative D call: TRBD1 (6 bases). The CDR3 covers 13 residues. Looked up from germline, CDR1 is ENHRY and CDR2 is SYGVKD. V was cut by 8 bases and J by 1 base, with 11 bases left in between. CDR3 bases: TGTGCCATCCAACAGGGAGAGAACACTGAAGCTTTCTTT. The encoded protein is CAIQQGENTEAFF.

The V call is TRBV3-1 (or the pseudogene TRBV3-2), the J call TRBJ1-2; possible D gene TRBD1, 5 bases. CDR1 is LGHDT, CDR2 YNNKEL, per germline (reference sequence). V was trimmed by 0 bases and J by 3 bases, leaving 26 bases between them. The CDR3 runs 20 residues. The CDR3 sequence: CASSQDFFPRSPRADYGYTF. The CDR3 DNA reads TGTGCCAGCAGCCAAGATTTCTTCCCCCGATCCCCCAGGGCGGACTATGGCTACACCTTC.

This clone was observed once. CDR3 coding DNA: TGTGCCAGCAGCCATCGGACAGGGATGAGTGGCTACACCTTC. Translation: CASSHRTGMSGYTF. This chain uses TRBV9 with TRBJ1-2, with 8 bases matching TRBD1. Germline lookup yields CDR1 SGDLS and CDR2 YYNGEE. The J segment lost 7 bases and the V segment lost 4 bases, leaving 9 bases of the junction unmatched. The CDR3 is 14 residues long.

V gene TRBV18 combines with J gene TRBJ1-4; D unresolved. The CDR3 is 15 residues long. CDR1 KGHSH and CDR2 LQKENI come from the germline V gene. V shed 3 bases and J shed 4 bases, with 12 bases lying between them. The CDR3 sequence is CASSPPGGLNEKLFF. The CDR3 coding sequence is TGTGCCAGCTCACCGCCGGGAGGTCTTAATGAAAAACTGTTTTTT.

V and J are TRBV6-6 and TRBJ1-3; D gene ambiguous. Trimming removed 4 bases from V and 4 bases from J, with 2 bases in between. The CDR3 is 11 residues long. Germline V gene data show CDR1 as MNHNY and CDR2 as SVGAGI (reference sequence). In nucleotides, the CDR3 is TGTGCCAGCAGTTTAGGAAACACCATATATTTT. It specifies CASSLGNTIYF.

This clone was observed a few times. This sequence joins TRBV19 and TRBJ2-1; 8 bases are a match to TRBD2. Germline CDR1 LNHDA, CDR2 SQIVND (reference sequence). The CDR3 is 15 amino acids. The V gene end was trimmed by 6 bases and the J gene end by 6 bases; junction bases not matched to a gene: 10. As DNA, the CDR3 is TGTGCCAGTAGGACCGCCGGGGGGGATAGCAATGAGCAGTTCTTC. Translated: CASRTAGGDSNEQFF.

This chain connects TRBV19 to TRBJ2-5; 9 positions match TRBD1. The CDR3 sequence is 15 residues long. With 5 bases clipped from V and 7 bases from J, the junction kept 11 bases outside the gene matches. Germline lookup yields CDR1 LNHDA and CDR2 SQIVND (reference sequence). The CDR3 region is CASSPRTGASGTQYF. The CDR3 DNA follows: TGTGCCAGTAGTCCCCGGACAGGGGCGAGTGGGACCCAGTACTTC.

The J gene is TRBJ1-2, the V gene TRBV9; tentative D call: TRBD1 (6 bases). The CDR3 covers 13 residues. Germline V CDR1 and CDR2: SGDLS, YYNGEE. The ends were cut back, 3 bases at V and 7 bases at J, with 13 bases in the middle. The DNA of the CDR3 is TGTGCCAGCAGCGCCCCAGGGGAGAGTGGCTACACCTTC. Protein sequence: CASSAPGESGYTF. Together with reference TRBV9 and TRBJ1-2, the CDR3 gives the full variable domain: DSGVTQTPKHLITATGQRVTLRCSPRSGDLSVYWYQQSLDQGLQFLIQYYNGEERAKGNILERFSAQQFPDLHSELNLSSLELGDSALYFCASSAPGESGYTFGSGTRLTVV.

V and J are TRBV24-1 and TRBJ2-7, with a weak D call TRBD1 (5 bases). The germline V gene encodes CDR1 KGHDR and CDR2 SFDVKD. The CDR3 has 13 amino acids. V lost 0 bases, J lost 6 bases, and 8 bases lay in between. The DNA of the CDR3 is TGTGCCACCAGTGATTTGGGCAGGGCCGAGCAGTACTTC. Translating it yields CATSDLGRAEQYF.

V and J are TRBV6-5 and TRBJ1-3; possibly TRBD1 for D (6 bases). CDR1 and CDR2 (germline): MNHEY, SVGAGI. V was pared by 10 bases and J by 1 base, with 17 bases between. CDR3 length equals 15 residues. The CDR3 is CANGGARGSGNTIYF. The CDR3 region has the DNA TGTGCCAATGGGGGGGCGCGCGGGTCTGGAAACACCATATATTTT.